Shown below are 24 T cell receptor beta chains from a single sample sequenced in a study of graft-versus-host responses after intestinal transplantation. Generated by immunoSEQ multiplex PCR, the TCRdb table keeps only in-frame clones and is missing some. The sample contains about 130,000 clones, 80% to 95% of which appear only once. Their antigens remain unidentified. Sequencing was performed on unstimulated CD4+ T cells sorted from spleen or lymph node cells, taken before intestinal transplant. These receptors originate from a human donor who received an intestinal transplant.

The CDR3 loop reads CASSLAGAYEQYF. CDR3 in DNA: TGTGCCAGCAGCTTAGCGGGAGCCTACGAGCAGTACTTC. The chain employs TRBV7-9 and TRBJ2-7; possibly TRBD2 for D (5 bases). The germline V gene encodes CDR1 SEHNR and CDR2 FQNEAQ (reference sequence). CDR3 length equals 13 residues. V was trimmed by 0 bases and J by 2 bases, leaving 5 bases between them.

V is TRBV6-5 and J is TRBJ2-7; 9 nucleotides agree with TRBD1. The J segment lost 6 bases and the V segment lost 6 bases, leaving 9 bases of the junction unmatched. The CDR3 contains 14 residues. Germline V gene sequence: CDR1 MNHEY, CDR2 SVGAGI. CDR3 nucleotides: TGTGCCAGCAGGCCGGGACAGGGCCCCCTCGAGCAGTACTTC. Encoded protein: CASRPGQGPLEQYF.

The rearrangement links TRBV10-3 to TRBJ1-5, with D perhaps matching TRBD1 (5 bases). Trimming took off 0 bases at V and 6 bases at J, with 15 bases between the two ends. Germline assignment: CDR1 ENHRY and CDR2 SYGVKD. The CDR3 totals 16 residues. The CDR3 bases are TGTGCCATCAGTGAGTCCTCTCCGGGACCCCGTCAGCCCCAGCATTTT. Translation: CAISESSPGPRQPQHF.

J is TRBJ1-4 and V is TRBV9; 10 positions match TRBD1. V was clipped by 3 bases and J by 8 bases; unmatched bases: 10. In germline, CDR1 is SGDLS, CDR2 YYNGEE. The length of the CDR3 is 16 residues. CDR3 bases: TGTGCCAGCAGCGCCTTCCAGACAGGGGGCCGCGAAAAACTGTTTTTT. Protein sequence: CASSAFQTGGREKLFF.

This clone was picked up one time. The J gene is TRBJ2-1, the V gene TRBV30; possible D gene TRBD2, 5 bases. This CDR3 has 13 amino acids. V gave up 1 base and J gave up 10 bases, with 14 bases separating them. CDR1 GTSNPN and CDR2 SVGIG come from the germline V gene (reference sequence). The CDR3 spells CAWSALPASEQFF. The CDR3 DNA sequence: TGTGCCTGGAGTGCCCTCCCGGCTAGCGAGCAGTTCTTC.

This chain joins TRBV7-2 and TRBJ1-1, with TRBD1 matching 7 bases. Germline-derived CDR1 and CDR2 are SGHTA and FQGNSA. Germline trimming cut 5 bases from V and 8 bases from J; bases unmatched to any gene: 8. The CDR3 length is 13 residues. Here the CDR3 reads CASSPGTVLEAFF. The DNA for the CDR3 is TGTGCCAGCAGCCCAGGGACAGTACTCGAAGCTTTCTTT. Filled out from reference TRBV7-2 and TRBJ1-1, the complete variable domain reads GAGVSQSPSNKVTEKGKDVELRCDPISGHTALYWYRQSLGQGLEFLIYFQGNSAPDKSGLPSDRFSAERTGGSVSTLTIQRTQQEDSAVYLCASSPGTVLEAFFGQGTRLTVV.

This clone occurred a few times. The chain is built from TRBV11-2 and TRBJ2-5; possibly TRBD1 for D (6 bases). Between the trimmed V and J ends, which lost 2 bases and 1 base, there was a span of 11 bases. The CDR3 is 15 residues long. Germline CDR1 and CDR2: SGHAT and FQNNGV. CDR3 in amino acids: CASSLPQGPQETQYF. DNA of the CDR3: TGTGCCAGCAGCTTACCCCAGGGGCCCCAAGAGACCCAGTACTTC.

The genes are TRBV5-6 and TRBJ2-7, with D unresolved. The CDR3 runs 11 residues. Looked up from germline, CDR1 is SGHDT and CDR2 is YYEEEE. V dropped 0 bases and J dropped 6 bases, with 4 bases sitting between them. The CDR3 nucleotides read TGTGCCAGCAGCTTGGGGGGCGAGCAGTACTTC. Translation gives CASSLGGEQYF.

The rearrangement joins TRBV4-2 to TRBJ2-5; 8 bases are a match to TRBD2. J lost 2 bases, V lost 1 base, and 6 bases had no gene match. This CDR3 region has 16 residues. The germline V gene has CDR1 LGHNA and CDR2 YNFKEQ. CDR3 in DNA: TGTGCCAGCAGCCAAGTAGCGGCTAGCGGGCAAGAGACCCAGTACTTC. It yields the protein CASSQVAASGQETQYF.

This rearrangement joins TRBV27 to TRBJ2-2, with 10 bases identical to TRBD2. CDR3 size: 18 residues. Unmatched junction bases numbered 12, after V lost 2 bases and J lost 6 bases. Germline-derived CDR1 and CDR2 are MNHEY and SMNVEV (reference sequence). Written as DNA, the CDR3 is TGTGCCAGCAGTTTAAGAGCTAGCGGGAGATGGTTGGCCGGGGAGCTGTTTTTT. Translated: CASSLRASGRWLAGELFF.

The rearrangement uses TRBV6-5 and TRBJ2-3; 7 bases are a match to TRBD2. CDR1 and CDR2 from the germline V gene are MNHEY and SVGAGI. The CDR3 contains 15 residues. The trim removed 4 bases at V and 3 bases at J, leaving 7 bases unmatched. The CDR3 coding sequence is TGTGCCAGCAGTTCACGGGGCGGGAGAACAGATACGCAGTATTTT. Amino acid sequence: CASSSRGGRTDTQYF.

The V call is TRBV21-1, the J call TRBJ2-7; TRBD2, the table's D call, was not compared with the DNA. TRBV21-1 is marked as a pseudogene. CDR3 length: 13 amino acids. The CDR3 DNA sequence: TGTGCCAGCAGCAAAGGTCCTTCCTACGAGCAGTACTTC. Residues: CASSKGPSYEQYF.

V usage is TRBV7-3 and J usage is TRBJ2-3; tentatively, D is TRBD1 or TRBD2 (5 bases each). V was shortened by 5 bases and J by 0 bases, with 9 bases between the two germline ends. Germline V gene sequence: CDR1 SGHTA, CDR2 FQGTGA. There are 14 residues in the CDR3. The CDR3 spells CASSPGPSTDTQYF. CDR3 in DNA: TGTGCCAGCAGCCCGGGACCCAGCACAGATACGCAGTATTTT.

The chain joins TRBV11-1 to TRBJ1-2; TRBD1 matches at 10 bases. The CDR3 is 14 amino acids. The trim removed 5 bases at V and 2 bases at J, leaving 2 bases unmatched. Germline V gives CDR1 SGHAT, CDR2 FQDESV (reference sequence). The CDR3 nucleotides are TGTGCCAGCAGCCGGACAGGGGGGAACTATGGCTACACCTTC. Its protein is CASSRTGGNYGYTF.

The genes are TRBV19 and TRBJ2-7; TRBD2 agrees at 10 bases. CDR3 length: 15 amino acids. V lost 5 bases to trimming and J lost 0 bases; unmatched junction nucleotides: 4. CDR1 LNHDA and CDR2 SQIVND come from the germline V gene (reference sequence). The CDR3 DNA is TGTGCCAGTAGTGGACTAGCGGACTCCTCCTACGAGCAGTACTTC. As protein: CASSGLADSSYEQYF.

This clone was recorded once. The V call is TRBV29-1, the J call TRBJ1-2; TRBD1 is a possible D gene (5 bases). This CDR3 has 16 residues. CDR1 is SQVTM and CDR2 is ANQGSEA in the germline V gene. The V and J ends lost 3 bases and 5 bases respectively, with 22 bases between them. The CDR3 spells CSVDYPFPGGEYGYTF. The CDR3 nucleotides are TGCAGCGTTGATTATCCCTTCCCGGGAGGGGAGTATGGCTACACCTTC.

The V and J genes are TRBV6-5 and TRBJ2-3; D gene unclear. Trimming took off 7 bases at V and 1 base at J, with 12 bases between the two ends. Germline-derived CDR1 and CDR2 are MNHEY and SVGAGI. The CDR3 length is 14 residues. The CDR3 DNA is TGTGCCAGCAAAATGGCAGCCGGCACAGATACGCAGTATTTT. It specifies CASKMAAGTDTQYF.

The rearrangement joins TRBV9 to TRBJ2-7, with D possibly TRBD1 on 6 matching bases. Germline V gene data show CDR1 as SGDLS and CDR2 as YYNGEE. The CDR3 has 14 residues. Trimming pared 4 bases from V and 2 bases from J, leaving 13 bases between. The CDR3 nucleotides are TGTGCCAGCAGCTTGCGGACAGACGCCTACGAGCAGTACTTC. Protein: CASSLRTDAYEQYF.

The rearrangement joins TRBV5-4 to TRBJ2-1; 14 bases map to TRBD2. This CDR3 comprises 16 residues. CDR1 is SGHNT, CDR2 YYREEE, per germline (reference sequence). With V trimmed by 4 bases and J by 4 bases, 4 bases remained unmatched. This chain's CDR3 is CASSRGTSGRYNEQFF. CDR3 DNA: TGTGCCAGCAGCCGTGGGACTAGCGGGAGATACAATGAGCAGTTCTTC.

This chain uses TRBV27 with TRBJ2-1; D is uncertain. With 3 bases removed from V and 5 bases from J, the gap between germline ends came to 11 bases. Per germline, CDR1 MNHEY and CDR2 SMNVEV (reference sequence). This CDR3 has 14 residues. The CDR3 region has the DNA TGTGCCAGCAGTTTCAAGGGCGGCCACAATGAGCAGTTCTTC. This gives the protein CASSFKGGHNEQFF.

The chain carries TRBV19 and TRBJ2-7, with TRBD2 identical over 8 bases. CDR3 length equals 15 residues. Germline loops: CDR1 LNHDA, CDR2 SQIVND (reference sequence). The ends lost 3 bases at V and 3 bases at J; junction bases unmatched: 7. The CDR3 region has the DNA TGTGCCAGTAGTATGACTAGCGACACCCGCTACGAGCAGTACTTC. It is translated as CASSMTSDTRYEQYF.

This clone was seen more than once but under ten times. The CDR3 nucleotides are TGTGCCAGCAGCTTTAGGGGAGGGGTCGGTACGCAGTATTTT. It translates to CASSFRGGVGTQYF. This chain uses TRBV11-2 with TRBJ2-3, with 7 bases lining up with TRBD2. V lost 3 bases to trimming and J lost 8 bases; unmatched junction nucleotides: 8. This CDR3 is 14 amino acids long. Germline CDR1 and CDR2: SGHAT and FQNNGV.

The chain uses TRBV28 and TRBJ1-2; 8 positions match TRBD1. CDR1 is MDHEN, CDR2 SYDVKM, per germline. The CDR3 contains 11 residues. V lost 6 bases to trimming and J lost 8 bases; unmatched junction nucleotides: 2. The CDR3 sequence: CASRSGGGYTF. DNA of the CDR3: TGTGCCAGCAGATCAGGGGGCGGCTACACCTTC.

Only one count was recorded for this clone. V is TRBV2 and J is TRBJ2-1; 9 bases fit TRBD1. The length of the CDR3 is 15 residues. Germline V CDR1 and CDR2: SNHLY, FYNNEI. V was clipped by 5 bases and J by 4 bases; unmatched bases: 6. The CDR3 is CASSPGTGKYNEQFF. In nucleotides, the CDR3 is TGTGCCAGCAGTCCCGGGACAGGGAAATACAATGAGCAGTTCTTC.